Listed below are T cell receptor beta chains from one sample, sequenced in a study of Graves' ophthalmopathy and Graves' hyperthyroidism. TCRdb reanalysed the multiplex PCR reads using MiXCR and keeps one entry per CDR3 protein. The table lists roughly 410,000 distinct CDR3 sequences, just over 15% of them singletons. The specimen was peripheral blood. These receptors came from a woman younger than 35 with stable Graves' hyperthyroidism. The CDR3 runs from the conserved cysteine through the conserved F or W. A D gene is named only where the DNA matches it firmly. Only some rows state a clone size, as once, few, many or a class for expanded clones.

clone size,V gene,CDR3 length,J gene,D gene,CDR3 DNA,CDR3 protein
few,TRBV11-2,13,TRBJ1-2,-,TGTGCCAGCACCGGAGGGGCGGACTATGGCTACACCTTC,CASTGGADYGYTF
-,TRBV5-1,15,TRBJ1-5,-,TGCGCCAGCAGCTTGGGGGGGGCGCAAGGACAGCCCCAGCATTTT,CASSLGGAQGQPQHF
many,TRBV19,13,TRBJ2-7,-,TGTGCCAGTAGCCACCCAGCGCGGGACGAGCAGTACTTC,CASSHPARDEQYF
many,TRBV15,15,TRBJ1-5,TRBD1,TGTGCCACCAGCAGTATTGGGACAGGGGACGCGCCCCAGCATTTT,CATSSIGTGDAPQHF
many,TRBV18,16,TRBJ1-1,-,TGTGCCAGCTCACCACCGGTGGCAGGGGCGAACACTGAAGCTTTCTTT,CASSPPVAGANTEAFF
many,TRBV6-5,12,TRBJ2-7,TRBD1,TGTGCCAGCAGGAGGGACAGAAACGAGCAGTACTTC,CASRRDRNEQYF
few,TRBV6-2/TRBV6-3,13,TRBJ1-6,TRBD1,TGTGCCTCCACGGGACAGGAATATTCACCCCTCCACTTT,CASTGQEYSPLHF
many,TRBV12-3/TRBV12-4,17,TRBJ1-2,-,TGTGCCAGCAGATCCAGGCCGGGACATAAGTCTAACTATGGCTACACCTTC,CASRSRPGHKSNYGYTF
many,TRBV12-3/TRBV12-4,15,TRBJ2-2,-,TGTGCCAGCAGTTTGACCAGGGGCAACACCGGGGAGCTGTTTTTT,CASSLTRGNTGELFF
once,TRBV5-1,15,TRBJ1-2,TRBD1,TGCGCCAGCAGCCAAGGGACAGGGGGCTTCGATGGCTACACCTTC,CASSQGTGGFDGYTF
few,TRBV6-5,15,TRBJ1-1,TRBD1,TGTGCCAGCAGTTCAAATACAGGGGGCGATCGGGTAGCTTTCTTT,CASSSNTGGDRVAFF
many,TRBV6-2/TRBV6-3,14,TRBJ2-7,TRBD1,TGTGCCAGCAGTTCGGGGACAGTCCTTGACGAGCAGTACTTC,CASSSGTVLDEQYF
many,TRBV6-5,14,TRBJ1-1,TRBD1,TGTGCCAGCAGTTACGGGCAGGGGGCAGCTGAAGCTTTCTTT,CASSYGQGAAEAFF
many,TRBV24-1,16,TRBJ2-2,-,TGTGCCACCAGTGATCCCGGGACACTGAACACCGGGGAGCTGTTTTTT,CATSDPGTLNTGELFF
many,TRBV6-5,13,TRBJ1-1,-,TGTGCCAGCAGTTACGAGGGGCATACTGAAGCTTTCTTT,CASSYEGHTEAFF
many,TRBV7-8,15,TRBJ1-5,-,TGTGCCAGCAGCCCTCGACAGCATAGCAATCAGCCCCAGCATTTT,CASSPRQHSNQPQHF
-,TRBV5-1,14,TRBJ2-7,-,TGCGCCAGCAGCCCCGACGGAAACTCCTACGAGCAGTACTTC,CASSPDGNSYEQYF
many,TRBV7-9,14,TRBJ2-7,TRBD1,TGTGCCAGCAGCAGGGACAGGGGTAACTACGAGCAGTACTTC,CASSRDRGNYEQYF
many,TRBV7-2,13,TRBJ1-1,-,TGTGCCAGCAGCTTAGGGGGATTAACTGAAGCTTTCTTT,CASSLGGLTEAFF
-,TRBV15,14,TRBJ1-1,-,TGTGCCACCAGCAAAGGGTGGGGGAGCACTGAAGCTTTCTTT,CATSKGWGSTEAFF
-,TRBV20-1,11,TRBJ2-7,-,TGCAGTGCTAGAGAGGATCACGAGCAGTACTTC,CSAREDHEQYF
many,TRBV6-1,12,TRBJ1-2,-,TGTGCCAGCAGTGAAAACGGGGCGGGCTACACCTTC,CASSENGAGYTF
many,TRBV7-2,12,TRBJ2-7,-,TGTGCCAGCAGCTTAGAGGCGAGCGAGCAGTACTTC,CASSLEASEQYF
many,TRBV12-3/TRBV12-4,14,TRBJ1-2,TRBD1,TGTGCCAGCAGTTCTCACGACAGGGGGAAAGGCTACACCTTC,CASSSHDRGKGYTF
many,TRBV2,11,TRBJ2-7,-,TGTGCCAGCAGAGGATGGGGGGAGCAGTACTTC,CASRGWGEQYF
many,TRBV11-2,12,TRBJ1-5,-,TGTGCCAGCAGCTTAGGGGTTGGGCCCCAGCATTTT,CASSLGVGPQHF
few,TRBV6-2/TRBV6-3,13,TRBJ2-3,-,TGTGCCAGCAGTCCGGATCTGAGGGGCACGCAGTATTTT,CASSPDLRGTQYF
many,TRBV20-1,18,TRBJ2-7,-,TGCAGTGCCCGGGGGCCTCCGGCCGCGGGATTATATGGAGACGAGCAGTACTTC,CSARGPPAAGLYGDEQYF
-,TRBV20-1,13,TRBJ1-1,TRBD1,TGCAGTGCCCAGGGACAGCTAAACACTGAAGCTTTCTTT,CSAQGQLNTEAFF
-,TRBV5-4,14,TRBJ2-2,-,TGTGCCAGCAGCTACGGACAGCGCACCGGGGAGCTGTTTTTT,CASSYGQRTGELFF
many,TRBV9,16,TRBJ2-5,TRBD2,TGTGCCAGCAGCGTCCTCGCCGGGGGGGCTCCAGAGACCCAGTACTTC,CASSVLAGGAPETQYF
once,TRBV6-2/TRBV6-3,13,TRBJ1-2,TRBD1,TGTGCCAGCAGCCGGACAGGATTCTATGGCTACACCTTC,CASSRTGFYGYTF
many,TRBV7-2,13,TRBJ1-2,-,TGTGCCAGCAGCTTGTCGACCTACTATGGCTACACCTTC,CASSLSTYYGYTF
-,TRBV5-1,18,TRBJ2-2,TRBD2,TGCGCCAGCAGCTTGTGGCTAGCGGGGGCCTCGAACACCGGGGAGCTGTTTTTT,CASSLWLAGASNTGELFF
many,TRBV6-5,15,TRBJ2-5,TRBD1,TGTGCCAGCAGTTTCAGAGGGACAGGGGAAGAGACCCAGTACTTC,CASSFRGTGEETQYF
-,TRBV9,16,TRBJ2-7,TRBD1,TGTGCCAGCAGCGTAGAAGGAGGGACAGGGGTTGGCGAGCAGTACTTC,CASSVEGGTGVGEQYF
many,TRBV2,11,TRBJ2-7,-,TGTGCCAGCAGTGAAGTCTACGAGCAGTACTTC,CASSEVYEQYF
many,TRBV7-8,16,TRBJ1-5,-,TGTGCCAGCAGCTCAAACAGATTCTATAGCAATCAGCCCCAGCATTTT,CASSSNRFYSNQPQHF
many,TRBV7-2,14,TRBJ2-4,TRBD1,TGTGCCAGCAGCCTTGACAGGGTCAAAAACATTCAGTACTTC,CASSLDRVKNIQYF
-,TRBV2,17,TRBJ2-7,TRBD1,TGTGCCAGCAGCGCCGGGACAGGCCCTCTATCCGCCTACGAGCAGTACTTC,CASSAGTGPLSAYEQYF
-,TRBV4-1,15,TRBJ2-2,-,TGCGCCAGCAGCCAAGAAGTGGGGGACCCCGGGGAGCTGTTTTTT,CASSQEVGDPGELFF
-,TRBV7-6,16,TRBJ2-2,-,TGTGTCAGCAGCGAGACCGGGACCCTGAACACCGGGGAGCTGTTTTTT,CVSSETGTLNTGELFF
medium-sized,TRBV12-3/TRBV12-4,14,TRBJ1-1,TRBD1,TGTGCCAGCAGCCCATCCGACAGGGGCACTGAAGCTTTCTTT,CASSPSDRGTEAFF
few,TRBV6-5,16,TRBJ2-4,TRBD2,TGTGCCAGCAGTTACTCCTCCGGGACTAGCGAAAACATTCAGTACTTC,CASSYSSGTSENIQYF
many,TRBV27,15,TRBJ2-5,TRBD1,TGTGCCAGCAGTTTATCTACAGGGGGCCAGGAGACCCAGTACTTC,CASSLSTGGQETQYF
many,TRBV3-1,16,TRBJ1-6,-,TGTGCCAGCAGCACCATACGGGGGCTACTCCATTCACCCCTCCACTTT,CASSTIRGLLHSPLHF
many,TRBV19,14,TRBJ2-5,-,TGTGCCAGTAGTTCCCAAGGGGGACAAGAGACCCAGTACTTC,CASSSQGGQETQYF
few,TRBV19,14,TRBJ1-5,-,TGTGCCAGTAGTATATCAGGAGGAAATCAGCCCCAGCATTTT,CASSISGGNQPQHF